The present T cell receptor beta chain was sequenced within a study of blood T cell repertoires in COVID-19. Looking at the study overall: Sites across the United States, Italy and Spain contributed samples from acute and convalescent COVID-19.

This clone has a single count. Original processing notes: The authors estimated nucleated cell counts from reference gene primer amplification. Clones were read by immunoSEQ multiplex PCR, and TCRdb kept only the in-frame ones, dropping some. V, J and clone size are taken as reported in that table, and D and trimming were inferred from the DNA itself. The profile shows 99,000 or so clones, 84% of them singletons. This CDR3 region has 15 residues. Deletions cut 1 base from V and 5 bases from J, with 13 bases between. The V gene's germline CDR1 is SGHRS and CDR2 YFSETQ. The chain employs TRBV5-1 and TRBJ2-1; D possibly corresponds to TRBD2 (5 bases). The clonotype was recovered from a man between 60 and 75 years old with acute or convalescent COVID-19. The sample comprised peripheral blood. The CDR3 coding sequence is TGCGCCAGCAGCTTGCCGTCTAGCAGCAACAATGAGCAGTTCTTC. Translating gives CASSLPSSSNNEQFF.